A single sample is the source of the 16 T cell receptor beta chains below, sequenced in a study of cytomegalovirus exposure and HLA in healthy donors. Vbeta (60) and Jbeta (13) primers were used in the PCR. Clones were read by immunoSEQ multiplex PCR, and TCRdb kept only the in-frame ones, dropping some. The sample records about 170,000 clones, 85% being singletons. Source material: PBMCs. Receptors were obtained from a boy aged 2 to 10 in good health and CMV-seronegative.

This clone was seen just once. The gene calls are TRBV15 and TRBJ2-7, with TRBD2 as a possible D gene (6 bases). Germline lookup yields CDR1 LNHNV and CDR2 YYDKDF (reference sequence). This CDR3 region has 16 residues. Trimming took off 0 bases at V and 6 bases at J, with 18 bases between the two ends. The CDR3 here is CATSRDRRGGVGEQYF. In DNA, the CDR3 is TGTGCCACCAGCAGAGATAGGCGGGGCGGAGTGGGCGAGCAGTACTTC.

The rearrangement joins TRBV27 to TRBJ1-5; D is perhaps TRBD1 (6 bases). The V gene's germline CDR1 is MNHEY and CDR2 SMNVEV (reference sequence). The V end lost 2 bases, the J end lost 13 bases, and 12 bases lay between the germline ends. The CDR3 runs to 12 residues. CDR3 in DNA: TGTGCCAGCAGTTTACAACAGGGCCCGCAGCATTTT. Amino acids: CASSLQQGPQHF.

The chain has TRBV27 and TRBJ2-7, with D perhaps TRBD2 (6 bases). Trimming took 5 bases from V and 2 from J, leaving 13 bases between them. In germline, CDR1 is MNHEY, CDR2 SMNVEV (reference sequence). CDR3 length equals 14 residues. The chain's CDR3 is CASSGATRAYEQYF. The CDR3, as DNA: TGTGCCAGCAGTGGGGCGACTAGGGCCTACGAGCAGTACTTC.

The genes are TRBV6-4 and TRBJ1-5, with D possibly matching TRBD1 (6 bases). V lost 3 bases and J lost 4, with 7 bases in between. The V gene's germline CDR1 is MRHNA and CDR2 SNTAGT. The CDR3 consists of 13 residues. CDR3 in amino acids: CASSEDRNQPQHF. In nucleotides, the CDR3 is TGTGCCAGCAGTGAGGACAGAAATCAGCCCCAGCATTTT.

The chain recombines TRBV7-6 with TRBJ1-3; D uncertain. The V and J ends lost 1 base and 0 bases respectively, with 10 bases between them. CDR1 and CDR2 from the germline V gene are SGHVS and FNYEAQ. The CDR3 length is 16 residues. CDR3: CASSLVAGISGNTIYF. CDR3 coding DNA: TGTGCCAGCAGCTTAGTGGCCGGGATCTCTGGAAACACCATATATTTT.

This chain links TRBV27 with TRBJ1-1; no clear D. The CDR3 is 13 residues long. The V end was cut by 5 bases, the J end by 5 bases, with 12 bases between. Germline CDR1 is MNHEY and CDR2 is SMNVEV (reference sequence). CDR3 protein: CASSIDKTTEAFF. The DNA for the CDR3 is TGTGCCAGCAGTATCGACAAGACGACTGAAGCTTTCTTT.

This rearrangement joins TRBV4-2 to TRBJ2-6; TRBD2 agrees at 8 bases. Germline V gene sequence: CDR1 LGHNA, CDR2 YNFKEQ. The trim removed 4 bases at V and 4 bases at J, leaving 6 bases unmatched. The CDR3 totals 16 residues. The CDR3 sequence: CASSREGTRGANVLTF. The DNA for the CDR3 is TGTGCCAGCAGCCGTGAGGGGACTAGAGGGGCCAACGTCCTGACTTTC.

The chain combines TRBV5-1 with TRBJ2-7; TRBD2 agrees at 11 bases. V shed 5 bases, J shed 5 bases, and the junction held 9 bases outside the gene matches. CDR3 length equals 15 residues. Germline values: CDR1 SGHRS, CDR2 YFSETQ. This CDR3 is CASRQLAGAPHEQYF. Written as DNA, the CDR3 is TGCGCCAGCAGGCAACTAGCGGGAGCCCCCCACGAGCAGTACTTC.

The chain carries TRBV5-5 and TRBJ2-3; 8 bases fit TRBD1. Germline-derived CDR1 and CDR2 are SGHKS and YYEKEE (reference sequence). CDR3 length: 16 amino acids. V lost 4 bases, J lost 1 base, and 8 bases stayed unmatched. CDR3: CASSPTPGQGTDTQYF. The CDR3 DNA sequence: TGTGCCAGCAGCCCAACCCCGGGACAGGGCACAGATACGCAGTATTTT.

The CDR3 coding sequence is TGTGCCAGCAGAACCAGGGGGGAATCACCCCTCCACTTT. Translated, it gives CASRTRGESPLHF. This sequence joins TRBV28 and TRBJ1-6; the match to TRBD1 covers 7 bases. The CDR3 has 13 residues. V dropped 6 bases and J dropped 10; count of bases not matched to a gene: 6. Germline V gene data show CDR1 as MDHEN and CDR2 as SYDVKM.

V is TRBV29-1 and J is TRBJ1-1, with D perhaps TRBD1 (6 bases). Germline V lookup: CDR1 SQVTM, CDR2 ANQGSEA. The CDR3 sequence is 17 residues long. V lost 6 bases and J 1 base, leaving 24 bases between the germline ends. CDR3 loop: CSVVGIILGQTNTEAFF. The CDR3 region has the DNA TGCAGCGTGGTTGGTATTATACTGGGACAAACGAACACTGAAGCTTTCTTT.

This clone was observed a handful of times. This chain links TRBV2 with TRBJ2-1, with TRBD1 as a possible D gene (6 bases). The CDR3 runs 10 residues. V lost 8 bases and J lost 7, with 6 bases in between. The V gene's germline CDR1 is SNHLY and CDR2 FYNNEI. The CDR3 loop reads CASQGNEQFF. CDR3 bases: TGTGCCAGCCAGGGGAATGAGCAGTTCTTC.

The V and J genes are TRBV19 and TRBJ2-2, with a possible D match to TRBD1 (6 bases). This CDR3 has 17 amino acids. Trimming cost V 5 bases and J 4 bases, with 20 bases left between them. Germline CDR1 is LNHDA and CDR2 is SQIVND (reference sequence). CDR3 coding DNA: TGTGCCAGTAGTCTAAACTCCGGGACACCCTCCACCGGGGAGCTGTTTTTT. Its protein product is CASSLNSGTPSTGELFF.

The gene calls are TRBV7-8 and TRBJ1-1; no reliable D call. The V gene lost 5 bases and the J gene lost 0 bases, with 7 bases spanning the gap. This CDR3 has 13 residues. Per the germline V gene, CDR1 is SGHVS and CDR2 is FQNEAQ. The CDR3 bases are TGTGCCAGCAGCCCACAGCTGAACACTGAAGCTTTCTTT. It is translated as CASSPQLNTEAFF.

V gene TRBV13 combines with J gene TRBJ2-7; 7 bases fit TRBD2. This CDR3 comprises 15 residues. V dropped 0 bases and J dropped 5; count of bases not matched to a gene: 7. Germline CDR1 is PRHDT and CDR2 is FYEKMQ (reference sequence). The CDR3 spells CASSLGGGSGDEQYF. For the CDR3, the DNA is TGTGCCAGCAGCTTAGGCGGAGGGAGCGGGGACGAGCAGTACTTC. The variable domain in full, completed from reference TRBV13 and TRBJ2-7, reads AAGVIQSPRHLIKEKRETATLKCYPIPRHDTVYWYQQGPGQDPQFLISFYEKMQSDKGSIPDRFSAQQFSDYHSELNMSSLELGDSALYFCASSLGGGSGDEQYFGPGTRLTVT.

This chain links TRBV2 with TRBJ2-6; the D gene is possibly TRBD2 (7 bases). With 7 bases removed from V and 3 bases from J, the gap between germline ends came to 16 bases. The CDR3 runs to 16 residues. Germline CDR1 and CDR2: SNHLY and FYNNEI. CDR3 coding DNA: TGTGCCAGCAAACTAGGGGGGGCTGGTGGGGCCAACGTCCTGACTTTC. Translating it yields CASKLGGAGGANVLTF. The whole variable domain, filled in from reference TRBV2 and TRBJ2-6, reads EPEVTQTPSHQVTQMGQEVILRCVPISNHLYFYWYRQILGQKVEFLVSFYNNEISEKSEIFDDQFSVERPDGSNFTLKIRSTKLEDSAMYFCASKLGGAGGANVLTFGAGSRLTVL.